Sequencing of this T cell receptor beta chain was carried out in a study of cytomegalovirus exposure and HLA in healthy donors. This clone was seen just once. The target antigen is unknown. Whole-study findings and limits: In a later analysis, V- and J-gene trimming of beta chains associated with a DCLRE1C missense variant, replicated independently. Available immune exposure information was restricted to CMV serostatus only. Later work found that TCR association rates differed between HLA loci; DRB1 had the most and HLA-C the fewest.

The germline V gene encodes CDR1 LNHDA and CDR2 SQIVND (reference sequence). CDR3 length: 16 amino acids. Trimming took off 1 base at V and 5 bases at J, with 15 bases between the two ends. PCR involved 60 Vbeta and 13 Jbeta primers. Original processing notes: Unique TCR beta chains numbered around 80 million in a later analysis, with about 11 million shared. Produced via immunoSEQ multiplex PCR; TCRdb's table is partial and in-frame only. V, J and clone size were drawn from that table, and D and trimming were deduced from the DNA. In the table there are roughly 180,000 clones, nearly 80% of which are singletons.

This TCR was sampled from a woman in her thirties in good health and CMV-seropositive. The J gene is TRBJ1-5, the V gene TRBV19; perhaps TRBD1 as D (6 bases). Sequencing input: PBMCs. CDR3 region: CASSIGRAGDDQPQHF. The CDR3 DNA reads TGTGCCAGTAGTATAGGAAGGGCAGGGGACGATCAGCCCCAGCATTTT.